Following are 24 T cell receptor beta chains from one sample sequenced in a study of blood T cell repertoires in COVID-19 (dated by TCRdb to the early 2020s). To prepare the library, the immunoSEQ multiplex PCR assay was applied. TCRdb holds this immuneACCESS table with in-frame rearrangements only. Some clones are missing; in checked studies, unresolved V genes explain under half, and the rest has no known cause. This sample gives 300,000 to 350,000 clones in total; about nine tenths of them show up just once. Together, the top ten hold approximately 1% of the sample. Sequencing used PBMCs or T cells enriched from blood (not recorded which). The receptor source for this set is a woman aged 25 to 39 who had been exposed to COVID-19.

The chain has TRBV7-3 and TRBJ1-2; D gene unclear. V lost 3 bases to trimming and J lost 8 bases, with 13 bases between them. This CDR3 has 13 amino acids. Germline V lookup: CDR1 SGHTA, CDR2 FQGTGA. CDR3 DNA sequence: TGTGCCAGCAGCTTTAGCCCGGCGGAGGGCTACACCTTC. Translation gives CASSFSPAEGYTF.

This clone showed up just once. The chain combines TRBV9 with TRBJ1-2; no definite D call. The CDR3 runs to 14 residues. Trimming shortened V by 0 bases and J by 2 bases, and 8 bases separated the two germline ends. Germline CDR1 and CDR2: SGDLS and YYNGEE. The CDR3 sequence: CASSVGVSNYGYTF. CDR3 sequence (DNA): TGTGCCAGCAGCGTAGGAGTCTCAAACTATGGCTACACCTTC.

J is TRBJ2-5 and V is TRBV6-1; TRBD2 matches 10 bases. After removal of 1 base from V and 2 bases from J, the junction contained 13 bases not matched to a gene. The CDR3 has 19 amino acids. The V gene's germline CDR1 is MNHNS and CDR2 SASEGT. Here the CDR3 DNA reads TGTGCCAGCAGTGAAGGTTTGGGGGCGGGACTAGCGCATCAAGAGACCCAGTACTTC. Its protein product is CASSEGLGAGLAHQETQYF.

The chain is built from TRBV2 and TRBJ1-2; TRBD1 might be the D (6 bases). This CDR3 region has 15 residues. V lost 7 bases and J lost 4, with 19 bases in between. Germline V gives CDR1 SNHLY, CDR2 FYNNEI. This CDR3 is CASKGQGTTSYGYTF. The CDR3 nucleotides read TGTGCCAGCAAAGGGCAGGGGACCACATCCTATGGCTACACCTTC.

V is TRBV9 and J is TRBJ2-5, with TRBD2 identical over 9 bases. The junction had 12 bases not matched to a gene; V was cut back by 9 bases and J by 3 bases. Per germline, CDR1 SGDLS and CDR2 YYNGEE. The CDR3 has 15 amino acids. For the CDR3, the DNA is TGTGCCAACCGCGGGAGGGGGGATGCGAAAGAGACCCAGTACTTC. Amino acids: CANRGRGDAKETQYF.

This clone was observed a handful of times. The chain has TRBV6-4 and TRBJ2-3, with D perhaps matching TRBD2 (6 bases). The CDR3 has 13 residues. The ends were cut back, 5 bases at V and 3 bases at J, with 9 bases in the middle. Germline loops: CDR1 MRHNA, CDR2 SNTAGT. For the CDR3, the DNA is TGTGCCAGCAGTCTTCGGGAGACAGATACGCAGTATTTT. Residues: CASSLRETDTQYF.

The genes are TRBV6-5 and TRBJ1-2; TRBD1 matches 9 bases. With V trimmed by 6 bases and J by 7 bases, 9 bases remained unmatched. The CDR3 covers 14 residues. The germline V gene has CDR1 MNHEY and CDR2 SVGAGI. CDR3 nucleotide sequence: TGTGCCAGCAGGAGGGACAGGGTAGTAGGTGGCTACACCTTC. Its translation: CASRRDRVVGGYTF.

This clone was seen only a few times. The gene calls are TRBV7-6 and TRBJ1-2; no definite D call. The V gene's germline CDR1 is SGHVS and CDR2 FNYEAQ. Trimming removed 1 base at V and 2 bases at J, with 14 bases between. CDR3 length equals 16 residues. DNA of the CDR3: TGTGCCAGCAGCTTAGGTCAGGTGACGGAAAACTATGGCTACACCTTC. The encoded protein is CASSLGQVTENYGYTF.

The V and J genes are TRBV25-1 and TRBJ2-1; perhaps TRBD2 as D (5 bases). Trimming took 1 base from V and 1 from J, leaving 14 bases between them. This CDR3 region has 17 residues. CDR1 and CDR2 (germline): MGHDK, SYGVNS. The CDR3 DNA reads TGTGCCAGCAGTGAATGGAGCGGAGACCCTTCCTACAATGAGCAGTTCTTC. Translated: CASSEWSGDPSYNEQFF.

The chain couples TRBV28 to TRBJ1-1; D remains ambiguous. V dropped 2 bases and J dropped 6 bases, with 16 bases sitting between them. Germline assignment: CDR1 MDHEN and CDR2 SYDVKM. This CDR3 comprises 15 residues. CDR3 in amino acids: CASSLIGLSGPEAFF. CDR3 bases: TGTGCCAGCAGTTTAATCGGACTGTCTGGTCCTGAAGCTTTCTTT. Filled out from reference TRBV28 and TRBJ1-1, the complete variable domain reads DVKVTQSSRYLVKRTGEKVFLECVQDMDHENMFWYRQDPGLGLRLIYFSYDVKMKEKGDIPEGYSVSREKKERFSLILESASTNQTSMYLCASSLIGLSGPEAFFGQGTRLTVV.

The rearrangement joins TRBV11-2 to TRBJ1-4, with 8 positions matching TRBD1. The CDR3 length is 15 residues. V gave up 1 base and J gave up 10 bases; unmatched junction bases: 8. CDR1 is SGHAT and CDR2 is FQNNGV in the germline V gene. The CDR3 DNA reads TGTGCCAGCAGCTTAGGGCGGACAGGGAAGGGAAAACTGTTTTTT. The encoded protein is CASSLGRTGKGKLFF.

The V gene is TRBV6-5, the J gene TRBJ2-5, with 10 bases that match TRBD2. Looked up from germline, CDR1 is MNHEY and CDR2 is SVGAGI. The CDR3 contains 15 residues. V shed 6 bases and J 4 bases; nucleotides not matched to a gene: 8. Here the CDR3 reads CASSGSRLAGETQYF. The CDR3 DNA is TGTGCCAGCAGCGGATCTAGACTAGCGGGAGAGACCCAGTACTTC.

The gene calls are TRBV7-7 and TRBJ2-1; D perhaps matches TRBD2 (9 bases). The CDR3 sequence is 17 residues long. Trimming removed 5 bases from V and 3 bases from J, with 20 bases in between. The V gene's germline CDR1 is SSHAT and CDR2 FNYEAQ (reference sequence). DNA for the CDR3: TGTGCCAGCAGCCCCACAGGGGGACTAGCCCGCTACAATGAGCAGTTCTTC. This codes for CASSPTGGLARYNEQFF.

The chain is built from TRBV12-3 or TRBV12-4 and TRBJ1-1, with D uncertain. The CDR3 is 13 residues long. V lost 8 bases and J lost 0, with 10 bases in between. CDR3 coding DNA: TGTGCCAGCCAGTTTTCGATGAACACTGAAGCTTTCTTT. Amino acid sequence: CASQFSMNTEAFF.

The chain uses TRBV2 and TRBJ1-2; 7 nucleotides match TRBD1. Losses at the gene ends were 5 bases for V and 5 bases for J; bases not matched to a gene: 5. Germline assignment: CDR1 SNHLY and CDR2 FYNNEI. The CDR3 is 13 residues long. The CDR3 reads CASSTWTGYGYTF. The CDR3 bases are TGTGCCAGCAGTACTTGGACAGGTTATGGCTACACCTTC.

V and J are TRBV21-1 and TRBJ2-7; the listed D gene, TRBD2, was not tested against the DNA. TRBV21-1 corresponds to a pseudogene. The CDR3 contains 14 residues. The CDR3 bases are TGTGCCAGCAGCTCCCCGAGCGGGAGGCACGAGCAGTACTTC. Translated, it gives CASSSPSGRHEQYF.

CDR3 bases: TGTGCCAGCAGATCCCCTATAGGGGCCAACGTCCTGACTTTC. Translation gives CASRSPIGANVLTF. The rearrangement joins TRBV28 to TRBJ2-6; D is ambiguous. Between the trimmed V and J ends, which lost 6 bases and 4 bases, there was a span of 10 bases. This CDR3 is built from 14 residues. Germline lookup yields CDR1 MDHEN and CDR2 SYDVKM.

The chain is built from TRBV7-2 and TRBJ2-7; D is ambiguous. The germline V gene encodes CDR1 SGHTA and CDR2 FQGNSA. The CDR3 is 15 residues long. Trimming took 1 base from V and 3 from J, leaving 13 bases between them. CDR3 in DNA: TGTGCCAGCAGCTTAGAGGCGGCCTATTTCTACGAGCAGTACTTC. Translation gives CASSLEAAYFYEQYF.

The genes are TRBV2 and TRBJ1-1; D possibly corresponds to TRBD1 (6 bases). This CDR3 has 13 residues. In germline, CDR1 is SNHLY, CDR2 FYNNEI. The ends were cut back, 6 bases at V and 4 bases at J, with 12 bases in the middle. Here the CDR3 reads CASRTGTTTEAFF. In DNA, the CDR3 is TGTGCCAGCAGGACAGGAACGACCACTGAAGCTTTCTTT.

The chain is built from TRBV3-1 (or the pseudogene TRBV3-2) and TRBJ2-1; D not resolved. The CDR3 spans 12 residues. Trimming removed 1 base at V and 10 bases at J, with 8 bases between. The germline V gene has CDR1 LGHDT and CDR2 YNNKEL (reference sequence). The CDR3 DNA sequence: TGTGCCAGCAGCCAAGGGCCCAGAGAGCAGTTCTTC. This sequence encodes CASSQGPREQFF.

In this sample, this clone turned up once. The rearrangement joins TRBV29-1 to TRBJ2-2; 10 bases align to TRBD2. CDR3 size: 16 residues. Per germline, CDR1 SQVTM and CDR2 ANQGSEA. V lost 4 bases to trimming and J lost 9 bases; unmatched junction nucleotides: 14. The DNA for the CDR3 is TGCAGCGTTGCCCCCCGTCTAGCGGGAGTAAGGAGGGAGCTGTTTTTT. It codes for CSVAPRLAGVRRELFF.

CDR3 bases: TGTGCCAGCACGCTAGACCTCTGTTACGAGCAGTACTTC. As protein: CASTLDLCYEQYF. The chain employs TRBV6-4 and TRBJ2-7; no clear D. Germline V CDR1 and CDR2: MRHNA, SNTAGT. This CDR3 spans 13 amino acids. V lost 7 bases and J lost 4, with 14 bases in between.

The chain combines TRBV4-1 with TRBJ2-1, with no clear D. Deletions cut 0 bases from V and 0 bases from J, with 6 bases between. This CDR3 has 15 residues. The germline V gene has CDR1 MGHRA and CDR2 YSYEKL. This CDR3 reads CASSQDSSSYNEQFF. CDR3 nucleotide sequence: TGCGCCAGCAGCCAAGATTCGAGCTCCTACAATGAGCAGTTCTTC.

The gene calls are TRBV29-1 and TRBJ1-6; D is perhaps TRBD1 (5 bases). Per germline, CDR1 SQVTM and CDR2 ANQGSEA. This CDR3 contains 14 residues. Trimming removed 6 bases at V and 10 bases at J, with 19 bases between. CDR3 nucleotide sequence: TGCAGCGTAGCCCTCCACGGGGGGGGATCACCCCTCCACTTT. This codes for CSVALHGGGSPLHF.